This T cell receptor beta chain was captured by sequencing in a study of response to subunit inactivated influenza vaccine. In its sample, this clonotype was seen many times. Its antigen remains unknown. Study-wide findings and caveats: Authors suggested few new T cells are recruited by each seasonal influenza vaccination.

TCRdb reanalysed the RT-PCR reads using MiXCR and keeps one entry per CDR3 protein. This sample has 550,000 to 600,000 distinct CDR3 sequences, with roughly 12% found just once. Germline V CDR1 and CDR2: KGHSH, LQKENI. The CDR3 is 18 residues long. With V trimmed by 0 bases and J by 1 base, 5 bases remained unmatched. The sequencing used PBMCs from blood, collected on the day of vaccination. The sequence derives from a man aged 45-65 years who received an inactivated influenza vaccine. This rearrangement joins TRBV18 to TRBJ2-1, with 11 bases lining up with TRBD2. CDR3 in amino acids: CASSPPTSGGTSYNEQFF. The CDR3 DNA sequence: TGTGCCAGCTCACCACCAACTAGCGGGGGCACTTCCTACAATGAGCAGTTCTTC.